The entry below gives a single TCR beta chain sequence along with its context. This clonotype showed up many times. Its binding antigen is unknown. Base qualities are not recorded, but no much larger clone differs from it by a single base. The germline V gene (reference sequence) provides CDR1 DFQATT and CDR2 SNEGSKA. The CDR3 holds 13 amino acids from the cysteine to the phenylalanine. Only the CDR3 portion is preserved as DNA: 39 bases, with reading frame beginning at the first base. Relative to germline, V is 4 bases shorter and J is 6 bases shorter, with 15 bases between their ends. The source of the sample is a study of spatial heterogeneity in lung cancer (dated by TCRdb to 2018 to 2020). The study in broad terms: More beta-chain than alpha-chain transcripts were consistently detected, likely reflecting higher beta-chain transcript abundance. In the raw uncorrected reads, each unique combination of TCR and UMI appeared more than ten times on average. In non-small cell lung cancer, the study quantitatively compared TCR alpha and beta repertoires across several tumor regions, matched nontumor lung, and blood. Nonsynonymous mutation counts, determined by whole-exome sequencing of tumor tissue, were related to TCR repertoire features. At surgery, over 200 tumor regions, approximately 64 matched nontumor lung samples and 56 PBMC samples were TCR-sequenced for both alpha and beta chains.

Receptors were amplified or captured by 5' RACE. Reads for this sample came from a NextSeq 500. To allow correction of PCR and sequencing errors, the TCR library protocol tagged every TCR cDNA molecule with a unique molecular identifier. The study's processing was this. TCR identification, UMI-based error correction and CDR3 extraction were all carried out with Decombinator tools. Expanded TCRs were defined as those above a frequency of 2 per 1,000, corresponding to the top 1% of the tumor frequency distribution. Each repertoire was subsampled 100 times to 5,000 TCRs, after which Renyi diversity was computed with the R vegan package. CDR3 similarity networks were constructed using string-kernel similarity of amino acid triplets, with links drawn between CDR3s whose pairwise similarity was above 0.82. Clones were called with MiXCR by TCRdb after fastp trimmed the public reads at Q25, and only in-frame beta chains were retained. When rows share a CDR3 protein, they turn into one entry using the most common DNA and genes. TCRdb's processing, not the authors' own work, is the source of the V and J calls. For this sample there are roughly 39,000 distinct CDR3 sequences; around 7.5% appear just once. Under 30% of the sample lies in the top ten.

The time point label here, explained by the study, means: sample taken at primary tumor resection. Donors were over 60 patients with early-stage, untreated non-small cell lung cancer from the lung TRACERx cohort. For TCR sequencing, whole RNA was extracted from tumor and nontumor lung tissue, or from cryopreserved PBMC samples, and no cell sorting was done. A patient was chosen for TCR sequencing only when enough RNA was available from at least two tumor regions. The study at large found these results: Additional single-cell paired TCR alpha and beta sequencing was considered necessary to confirm, at a functional level, the hypothesis that regional TCRs recognize regional mutations. Ubiquitous expanded tumor TCRs were detected in blood more often at tumor resection than at routine follow-up.

This chain is built from TRBV20-1 and TRBJ1-2; TRBD1 might be the D gene, on 5 matching bases. The clonotype originates from a male donor with early-stage non-small cell lung cancer. The sequencing here drew on PBMCs, taken at surgery. The nucleotide sequence is TGCAGTGCTATACGCAGGGAGTTAGATGGCTACACCTTC. This translates into CSAIRRELDGYTF.